This is a list of T cell receptor beta chains from one sample in a study of T cell responses to AZD1222 COVID-19 vaccine. Sequenced by immunoSEQ multiplex PCR; TCRdb stores in-frame clones only, minus some. The repertoire has around 140,000 clones, 92% of them found once; the top ten carry about a tenth. Specimen: peripheral blood, collected 28 days after the second AZD1222 dose. The source is an adult who received the AZD1222 COVID-19 vaccine. The CDR3 runs from the conserved cysteine through the conserved F or W. A D gene is named only where the DNA matches it firmly.

j_gene,v_gene,d_gene,CDR3aa
TRBJ1-1,TRBV4-3,TRBD1,CASSQDSLQGSGTEAFF
TRBJ2-1,TRBV2,NA,CASTGGYNEQFF
TRBJ1-2,TRBV30,TRBD1,CAWRDDRGRNYGYTF
TRBJ2-7,TRBV6-5,NA,CASSYREGPYEQYF
TRBJ1-4,TRBV5-1,NA,CASSFGTSTNEKLFF
TRBJ2-1,TRBV27,TRBD2,CASGGTSGTNEQFF
TRBJ2-7,TRBV7-2,TRBD1,CASSPDRGNVEQYF
TRBJ1-1,TRBV6-5,TRBD1,CASSYAEGASPESFF
TRBJ1-1,TRBV7-9,TRBD1,CASSLGTGSYTEAFF
TRBJ1-5,TRBV6-1,NA,CASSERFPETQPQHF
TRBJ1-2,TRBV7-2,NA,CASSLTPDGGYTF
TRBJ1-1,TRBV6-5,NA,CASSTPTLDTEAFF
TRBJ1-1,TRBV2,NA,CASRSGTRNTEAFF
TRBJ2-7,TRBV3-1/TRBV3-2,TRBD2,CASSQEPAGVEQYF
TRBJ1-5,TRBV6-2/TRBV6-3,TRBD1,CASSYTGEGQPQHF
TRBJ1-5,TRBV18,NA,CASSPGGNQPQHF
TRBJ2-1,TRBV3-1/TRBV3-2,TRBD2,CASSPGSGGAYNEQFF
TRBJ1-2,TRBV5-8,NA,CASSLVQGGYYGYTF
TRBJ2-5,TRBV6-5,NA,CASSYLLGETQYF
TRBJ1-2,TRBV6-1,NA,CASSEKGLHGYTF
TRBJ1-4,TRBV11-2,TRBD1,CASSLEWGTGNEKLFF
TRBJ1-2,TRBV7-9,NA,CASTKRRGANYGYTF
TRBJ1-2,TRBV12-3/TRBV12-4,NA,CASSTGYGGYTF
TRBJ1-5,TRBV6-1,NA,CASSEGMGTGNQPQHF
TRBJ1-1,TRBV5-6,NA,CASSFPGVINTEAFF
TRBJ1-1,TRBV19,TRBD1,CASSVDRDSPEAFF
TRBJ1-2,TRBV28,NA,CASSLSTGANYGYTF